Listed here are 21 T cell receptor beta chains from one sample, sequenced in a study of cytomegalovirus exposure and HLA in healthy donors. PCR was performed using 60 Vbeta and 13 Jbeta primers. Only in-frame clones appear in the TCRdb table, and some are missing; sequencing was by immunoSEQ multiplex PCR. The sample table includes about 64,000 clones. Sequencing was performed on PBMCs. These TCRs come from a woman in her late teens or twenties in good health and CMV-seronegative.

This sequence joins TRBV30 and TRBJ1-1; D may be TRBD1 (6 bases). V was shortened by 4 bases and J by 10 bases, with 22 bases between the two germline ends. CDR1 and CDR2 from the germline V gene are GTSNPN and SVGIG (reference sequence). The CDR3 runs 14 residues. The CDR3 loop reads CAWMGRGIFGSAFF. The CDR3 DNA is TGTGCCTGGATGGGGAGGGGGATATTTGGATCAGCTTTCTTT.

The chain couples TRBV6-1 to TRBJ2-7; TRBD2 matches 11 bases. Germline V gives CDR1 MNHNS, CDR2 SASEGT. The length of the CDR3 is 14 residues. V lost 4 bases to trimming and J lost 4 bases; unmatched junction nucleotides: 3. Here the CDR3 reads CASSGGLAAYEQYF. The CDR3 DNA reads TGTGCCAGCAGTGGGGGACTAGCGGCGTACGAGCAGTACTTC.

The chain employs TRBV7-9 and TRBJ2-5, with a weak D call TRBD1 (6 bases). The V gene lost 1 base and the J gene lost 4 bases, with 13 bases spanning the gap. Germline V gives CDR1 SEHNR, CDR2 FQNEAQ (reference sequence). The CDR3 contains 15 residues. CDR3 coding DNA: TGTGCCAGCAGCTTAGGTCTGGGACAAGGAGAGACCCAGTACTTC. Its translation: CASSLGLGQGETQYF.

The V gene is TRBV30, the J gene TRBJ2-3, with TRBD2 as a possible D gene (6 bases). The germline V gene encodes CDR1 GTSNPN and CDR2 SVGIG (reference sequence). V was shortened by 2 bases and J by 0 bases, with 9 bases between the two germline ends. The CDR3 contains 14 residues. DNA of the CDR3: TGTGCCTGGAGTCGGGACTCTAGCACAGATACGCAGTATTTT. This encodes CAWSRDSSTDTQYF.

The chain has TRBV5-1 and TRBJ1-1; 8 bases line up with TRBD1. CDR3 length: 17 residues. Trimming cost V 4 bases and J 0 bases; bases outside gene matches: 11. The germline gives CDR1 SGHRS, CDR2 YFSETQ. This CDR3 reads CASSRRGQGAVNTEAFF. CDR3 nucleotides: TGCGCCAGCAGCCGGCGCGGGCAGGGGGCGGTGAACACTGAAGCTTTCTTT. The whole variable domain, remainder taken from reference TRBV5-1 and TRBJ1-1, is KAGVTQTPRYLIKTRGQQVTLSCSPISGHRSVSWYQQTPGQGLQFLFEYFSETQRNKGNFPGRFSGRQFSNSRSEMNVSTLELGDSALYLCASSRRGQGAVNTEAFFGQGTRLTVV.

The CDR3: CASSLRGLGTEAFF. CDR3 DNA: TGCGCCAGCAGCTTGAGGGGCTTGGGCACTGAAGCTTTCTTT. The chain joins TRBV5-1 to TRBJ1-1; D possibly corresponds to TRBD1 (5 bases). The CDR3 runs 14 residues. Deletions cut 1 base from V and 4 bases from J, with 11 bases between. Looked up from germline, CDR1 is SGHRS and CDR2 is YFSETQ.

The chain recombines TRBV7-9 with TRBJ2-2; TRBD1 aligns across 7 bases. Germline CDR1 SEHNR, CDR2 FQNEAQ (reference sequence). Losses at the gene ends were 4 bases for V and 0 bases for J; bases not matched to a gene: 2. CDR3 length: 15 residues. CDR3 in amino acids: CASSSGQANTGELFF. For the CDR3, the DNA is TGTGCCAGCAGCTCTGGACAGGCGAACACCGGGGAGCTGTTTTTT.

This sequence joins TRBV30 and TRBJ1-2; the match to TRBD1 covers 7 bases. There are 15 residues in the CDR3. Germline V gives CDR1 GTSNPN, CDR2 SVGIG (reference sequence). V shed 4 bases and J 4 bases; nucleotides not matched to a gene: 12. The CDR3 spells CAWTRDRYHTYGYTF. Written as DNA, the CDR3 is TGTGCCTGGACGCGGGACAGATACCATACCTATGGCTACACCTTC. Drawing the rest from reference TRBV30 and TRBJ1-2, the complete variable domain is SQTIHQWPATLVQPVGSPLSLECTVEGTSNPNLYWYRQAAGRGLQLLFYSVGIGQISSEVPQNLSASRPQDRQFILSSKKLLLSDSGFYLCAWTRDRYHTYGYTFGSGTRLTVV.

This chain connects TRBV9 to TRBJ2-6; no definite D call. CDR1 and CDR2 (germline): SGDLS, YYNGEE. V was cut by 0 bases and J by 4 bases, with 8 bases left in between. The length of the CDR3 is 15 residues. The CDR3 DNA is TGTGCCAGCAGCGTAGAGGCGGCGGGGGCCAACGTCCTGACTTTC. Its translation is CASSVEAAGANVLTF.

The rearrangement links TRBV6-1 to TRBJ1-5, with D perhaps TRBD1 (5 bases). With 2 bases removed from V and 0 bases from J, the gap between germline ends came to 11 bases. The germline V gene has CDR1 MNHNS and CDR2 SASEGT. This CDR3 comprises 16 residues. The CDR3 here is CASSEPGIYSNQPQHF. In DNA, the CDR3 is TGTGCCAGCAGTGAACCAGGGATTTATAGCAATCAGCCCCAGCATTTT.

The V and J genes are TRBV4-1 and TRBJ2-1; D perhaps matches TRBD1 (5 bases). The CDR3 is made up of 18 amino acids. The germline gives CDR1 MGHRA, CDR2 YSYEKL. Trimming cost V 2 bases and J 0 bases, with 17 bases left between them. The CDR3 DNA reads TGCGCCAGCAGCCAATTGCCCCCGACAGTAAGCTCCTACAATGAGCAGTTCTTC. This gives the protein CASSQLPPTVSSYNEQFF.

V usage is TRBV19 and J usage is TRBJ2-7; the match to TRBD1 covers 7 bases. CDR3 length: 15 residues. The junction had 15 bases not matched to a gene; V was cut back by 4 bases and J by 9 bases. CDR1 and CDR2 (germline): LNHDA, SQIVND (reference sequence). This CDR3 reads CASSSRTGLIRGQYF. In nucleotides, the CDR3 is TGTGCCAGTAGTAGCCGGACAGGCCTAATACGAGGGCAGTACTTC.

The V gene is TRBV15, the J gene TRBJ2-3; D remains ambiguous. The V and J ends lost 1 base and 1 base respectively, with 12 bases between them. CDR1 and CDR2 (germline): LNHNV, YYDKDF (reference sequence). The CDR3 totals 16 residues. CDR3 DNA: TGTGCCACCAGCAGAGGGTTCCTACCCCGCACAGATACGCAGTATTTT. Translation gives CATSRGFLPRTDTQYF.

The rearrangement uses TRBV29-1 and TRBJ1-2, with a possible D match to TRBD1 (6 bases). V was clipped by 7 bases and J by 8 bases, with 23 bases between them. Per germline, CDR1 SQVTM and CDR2 ANQGSEA. CDR3 length: 14 amino acids. For the CDR3, the DNA is TGCAGCGCTAATTTGGACAGTGGGGTTGAGGGCTACACCTTC. This encodes CSANLDSGVEGYTF.

The chain joins TRBV30 to TRBJ2-7; 9 nucleotides match TRBD1. The CDR3 sequence is 13 residues long. CDR1 is GTSNPN, CDR2 SVGIG, per germline (reference sequence). J was trimmed by 0 bases and V by 6 bases; bases with no gene match: 3. CDR3 nucleotides: TGTGCCTGTCAGGGACAGGGCTCCTACGAGCAGTACTTC. Encoded protein: CACQGQGSYEQYF.

Here the CDR3 DNA reads TGTGCCAGCACCACAGGTTTTAATGAAAAACTGTTTTTT. It is translated as CASTTGFNEKLFF. The chain joins TRBV2 to TRBJ1-4; TRBD1 is a possible D gene (5 bases). CDR1 and CDR2 (germline): SNHLY, FYNNEI. The ends were cut back, 7 bases at V and 4 bases at J, with 10 bases in the middle. The CDR3 has 13 amino acids.

V gene TRBV19 combines with J gene TRBJ2-2; D might be TRBD2 (6 bases). V was trimmed by 3 bases and J by 8 bases, leaving 13 bases between them. CDR3 length: 14 amino acids. Germline V gene data show CDR1 as LNHDA and CDR2 as SQIVND (reference sequence). The CDR3 DNA reads as TGTGCCAGTAGTATTTCCGGGGGTAGGGGGGAGCTGTTTTTT. The encoded protein is CASSISGGRGELFF.

V gene TRBV11-2 combines with J gene TRBJ1-3; possibly TRBD1 for D (5 bases). Trimming took 5 bases from V and 4 from J, leaving 6 bases between them. There are 12 residues in the CDR3. Germline V CDR1 and CDR2: SGHAT, FQNNGV. In DNA form, the CDR3 reads TGTGCCAGCAGCAACAGGGGAAACACCATATATTTT. Residues: CASSNRGNTIYF.

The chain carries TRBV2 and TRBJ2-5; perhaps TRBD1 as D (5 bases). V lost 2 bases to trimming and J lost 1 base, with 14 bases between them. Germline values: CDR1 SNHLY, CDR2 FYNNEI. This CDR3 is 16 amino acids long. The CDR3 sequence: CASSELSPDSQETQYF. CDR3 coding DNA: TGTGCCAGCAGTGAACTAAGCCCCGACAGCCAAGAGACCCAGTACTTC.

This sequence joins TRBV30 and TRBJ2-7, with D possibly matching TRBD1 (5 bases). This CDR3 comprises 12 residues. Trimming cost V 2 bases and J 3 bases, with 8 bases left between them. Germline lookup yields CDR1 GTSNPN and CDR2 SVGIG (reference sequence). The DNA for the CDR3 is TGTGCCTGGAGTATGACAGACTACGAGCAGTACTTC. Translating it yields CAWSMTDYEQYF.

The genes are TRBV11-2 and TRBJ2-1; 11 bases fit TRBD2. Trimming took 5 bases from V and 6 from J; bases not matched to a gene: 6. The germline gives CDR1 SGHAT, CDR2 FQNNGV. The CDR3 is made up of 15 amino acids. CDR3 residues: CASSRPSGRSNEQFF. The CDR3 coding sequence is TGTGCCAGCAGCAGACCTAGCGGGAGGTCCAATGAGCAGTTCTTC. The variable domain in full, with the rest retrieved from reference TRBV11-2 and TRBJ2-1, is EAGVAQSPRYKIIEKRQSVAFWCNPISGHATLYWYQQILGQGPKLLIQFQNNGVVDDSQLPKDRFSAERLKGVDSTLKIQPAKLEDSAVYLCASSRPSGRSNEQFFGPGTRLTVL.